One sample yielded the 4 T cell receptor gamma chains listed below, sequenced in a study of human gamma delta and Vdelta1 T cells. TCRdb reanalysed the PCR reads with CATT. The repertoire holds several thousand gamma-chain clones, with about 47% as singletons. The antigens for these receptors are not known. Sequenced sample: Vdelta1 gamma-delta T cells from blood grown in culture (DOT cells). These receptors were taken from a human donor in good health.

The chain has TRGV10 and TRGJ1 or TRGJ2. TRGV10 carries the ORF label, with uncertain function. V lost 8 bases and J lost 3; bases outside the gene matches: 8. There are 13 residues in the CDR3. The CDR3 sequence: CAAWAHLYYKKLF. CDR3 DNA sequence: TGTGCTGCGTGGGCCCACCTTTATTATAAGAAACTCTTT.

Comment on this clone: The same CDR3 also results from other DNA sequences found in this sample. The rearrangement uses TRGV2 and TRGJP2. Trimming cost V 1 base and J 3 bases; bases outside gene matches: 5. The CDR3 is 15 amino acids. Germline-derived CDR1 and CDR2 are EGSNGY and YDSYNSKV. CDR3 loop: CATWDGPGSDWIKTF. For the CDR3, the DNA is TGTGCCACCTGGGACGGTCCCGGTAGTGATTGGATCAAGACGTTT.

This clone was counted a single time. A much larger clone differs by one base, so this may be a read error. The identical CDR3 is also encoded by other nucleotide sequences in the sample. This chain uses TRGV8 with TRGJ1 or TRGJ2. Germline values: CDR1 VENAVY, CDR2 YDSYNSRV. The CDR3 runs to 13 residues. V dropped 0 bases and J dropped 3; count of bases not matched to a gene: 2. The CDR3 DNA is TGTGCCACCTGGGATAGGAGTTATTATAAGAAACTCTTT. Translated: CATWDRSYYKKLF.

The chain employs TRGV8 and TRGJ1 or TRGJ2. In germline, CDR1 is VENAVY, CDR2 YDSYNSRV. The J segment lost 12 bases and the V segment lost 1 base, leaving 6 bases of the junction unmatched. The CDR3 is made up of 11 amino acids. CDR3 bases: TGTGCCACCTGGGATAGAGGTGGGAAACTCTTT. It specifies CATWDRGGKLF.